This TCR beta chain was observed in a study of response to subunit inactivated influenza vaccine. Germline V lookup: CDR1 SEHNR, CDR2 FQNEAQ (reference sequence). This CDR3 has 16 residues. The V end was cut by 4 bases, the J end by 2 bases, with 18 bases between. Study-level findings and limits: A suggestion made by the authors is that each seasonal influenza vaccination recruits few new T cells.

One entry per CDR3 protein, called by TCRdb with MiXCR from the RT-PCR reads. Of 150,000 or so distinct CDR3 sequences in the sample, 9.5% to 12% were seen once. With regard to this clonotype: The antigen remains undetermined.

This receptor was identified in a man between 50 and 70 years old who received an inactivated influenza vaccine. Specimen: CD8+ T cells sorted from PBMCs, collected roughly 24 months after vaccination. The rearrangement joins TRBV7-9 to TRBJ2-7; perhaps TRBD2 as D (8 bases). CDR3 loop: CASSSGGGQSPYEQYF. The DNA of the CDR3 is TGTGCCAGCAGCTCGGGAGGGGGACAGTCACCCTACGAGCAGTACTTC.